This T cell receptor beta chain was sequenced in a study of CD8 T cells in ankylosing spondylitis. TCRdb ran MiXCR on the 5' RACE reads and lists one entry per CDR3 protein. This table holds roughly 120,000 distinct CDR3 sequences, roughly an eighth found once. The CDR3 contains 13 residues. V was clipped by 5 bases and J by 2 bases, with 12 bases between them. In germline, CDR1 is SQVTM, CDR2 ANQGSEA. This sequence originates from a female donor with ankylosing spondylitis or in good health (not recorded which). Sequenced sample: blood, either unsorted or a sorted T cell fraction (not recorded which). J is TRBJ1-1 and V is TRBV29-1; TRBD1 might be the D (6 bases). In DNA, the CDR3 is TGCAGCGTTCGAGGACAGCAAAACACTGAAGCTTTCTTT. Protein sequence: CSVRGQQNTEAFF.